This T cell receptor beta chain comes out of a study of radiation and T cells in renal cell carcinoma. V was shortened by 0 bases and J by 4 bases, with 10 bases between the two germline ends. Germline CDR1 reads SGHRS; CDR2 reads YFSETQ. The CDR3 consists of 14 residues. Some clones are missing from TCRdb's copy, which holds only in-frame ones; the method was immunoSEQ multiplex PCR. The sample contains roughly 100,000 clones, more than 65% of which appear only once. Time point here: blood 4 weeks post-SBRT, at nephrectomy. Treatment described: 15 Gy SBRT to primary tumor, nephrectomy 4 weeks later. On this clone itself: What it binds is not known.

Findings of the study overall: In blood, top tumor clones expanded by 2 weeks, shrinking by 4.

This clonotype originated in a man aged 55 to 70 with renal cell carcinoma. The starting material was blood, obtained from a patient whose treatment included radiotherapy and nephrectomy. This chain uses TRBV5-1 with TRBJ1-1; D ambiguous. This CDR3 is CASSLVAAGTEAFF. The CDR3 DNA follows: TGCGCCAGCAGCTTGGTGGCGGCCGGCACTGAAGCTTTCTTT.